This T cell receptor beta chain was captured in a study of T-cell reconstitution after alpha-beta-depleted transplantation in children (dated by TCRdb to between 2015 and 2016). At the level of the whole study: Using TCR repertoire profiling, the study quantitatively followed how T-cell immune reconstitution unfolded in children after TCRalphabeta/CD19-depleted allogeneic hematopoietic cell transplantation.

CDR3 length: 12 amino acids, cysteine to phenylalanine. The CDR3 DNA has 36 bases and is translated from base 1. The germline V gene (reference sequence) provides CDR1 SGHKS and CDR2 YYEKEE. Trimming removed 6 bases from V and 8 bases from J, leaving 14 bases between the germline ends. This clonotype was detected a few times. The target of this receptor is not known. No much larger clone is present one base from it, and per-base qualities are unavailable. Libraries were constructed by PCR. Sequencing relied on an Illumina HiSeq 2500. Molecular barcoding was employed in the preparation of TCR libraries, with unique molecular identifiers being used to normalize TCRbeta repertoire quantification. TCRdb reprocessing: public reads trimmed at Q25 with fastp, clones called with MiXCR, in-frame beta chains kept. Here each entry gathers all rows of one CDR3 protein and keeps the most common genes and DNA. Across this sample there are around 250,000 distinct CDR3 sequences, with more than 9% seen only once. The top ten hold roughly a tenth of the sample.

The chain uses TRBV5-5 and TRBJ1-2, with a weak D call of TRBD1 (5 bases match). The specimen was PBMCs from the stem cell graft donor, collected from the stem cell graft. The source is a human donor who donated a stem cell graft to a child with SCID. The CDR3 amino acid sequence is: CASTTGTIGYTF. The nucleotides read TGTGCCAGCACCACCGGGACTATAGGCTACACCTTC.